This is a list of T cell receptor beta chains from one sample in a study of T-cell memory formation after mild COVID-19. TCRdb re-analysed the 5' RACE reads in MiXCR, keeping a single row per CDR3 protein. The sample gives hundreds of thousands of distinct CDR3 sequences, about 20% of which show up once; around 8.4% is in the top ten. Sequencing was performed on PBMCs or a T cell subset sorted from them (not recorded which). Every receptor here comes from an adult woman who had mild COVID-19 (a few samples of this study predate the infection). Cell type and time point are not known. Each CDR3 is given without its conserved first and last residue.

V gene,J gene,CDR3 protein
TRBV7-9,TRBJ2-3,ASSEGTSGTTDTQY
TRBV5-1,TRBJ2-7,ASSLKMGYEQY
TRBV29-1,TRBJ2-3,SVRVAEADTQY
TRBV5-1,TRBJ2-5,ASSLSPNREETQY
TRBV29-1,TRBJ2-5,SVTTSGRAQGTQY
TRBV10-3,TRBJ2-2,AISDPGTNTGELF
TRBV21-1,TRBJ2-4,ASRPPSGGRRRAKNIQY
TRBV5-1,TRBJ2-1,ASSLEAGWNEQF
TRBV10-3,TRBJ2-3,AISESAAIDTQY
TRBV3-1,TRBJ2-3,ASSQDDDTDTQY
TRBV7-8,TRBJ2-1,ASSFSSRARGPSYNEQF
TRBV5-5,TRBJ2-7,ASSPGTYEQY
TRBV7-2,TRBJ1-3,ASSRTGQPQRGNTIY
TRBV11-2,TRBJ1-3,ASSQSDRGWDTIY
TRBV12-3/TRBV12-4,TRBJ2-2,ASSQSSSGNTGELF
TRBV19,TRBJ2-7,ASSKVAKSYEQY
TRBV29-1,TRBJ1-2,SAAESTNYGYT
TRBV6-1,TRBJ2-7,ASKAQGVAYEQY
TRBV7-6,TRBJ2-1,ASSPPGRNEQF
TRBV11-2,TRBJ2-3,ASSSGLASPSDTQY
TRBV5-1,TRBJ2-7,ASSLGTSNYEQY
TRBV18,TRBJ1-1,ASSPTGTLNTEAF
TRBV24-1,TRBJ2-1,ATSWGSYNEQF
TRBV20-1,TRBJ1-2,SAYPGGRDYGYT
TRBV5-1,TRBJ2-7,ASSLAGPYEQY
TRBV5-1,TRBJ1-6,ASSLGRPINSPLH
TRBV4-1,TRBJ1-1,ASSQEGSVNTEAF